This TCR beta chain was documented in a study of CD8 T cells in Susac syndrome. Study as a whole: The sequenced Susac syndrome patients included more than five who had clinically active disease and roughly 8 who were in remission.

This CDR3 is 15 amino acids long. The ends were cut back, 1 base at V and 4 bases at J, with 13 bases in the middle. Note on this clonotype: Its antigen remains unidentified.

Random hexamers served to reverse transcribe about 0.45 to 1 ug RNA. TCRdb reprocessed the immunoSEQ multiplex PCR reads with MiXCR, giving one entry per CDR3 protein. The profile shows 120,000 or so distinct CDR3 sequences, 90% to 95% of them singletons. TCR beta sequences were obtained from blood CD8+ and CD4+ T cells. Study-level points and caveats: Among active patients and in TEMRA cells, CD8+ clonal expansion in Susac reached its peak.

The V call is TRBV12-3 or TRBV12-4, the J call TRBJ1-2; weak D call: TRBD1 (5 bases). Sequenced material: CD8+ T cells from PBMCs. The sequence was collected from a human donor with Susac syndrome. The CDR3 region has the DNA TGTGCCAGCAGTTTAGAGCGCAGGGACCGCTATGGCTACACCTTC. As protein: CASSLERRDRYGYTF.